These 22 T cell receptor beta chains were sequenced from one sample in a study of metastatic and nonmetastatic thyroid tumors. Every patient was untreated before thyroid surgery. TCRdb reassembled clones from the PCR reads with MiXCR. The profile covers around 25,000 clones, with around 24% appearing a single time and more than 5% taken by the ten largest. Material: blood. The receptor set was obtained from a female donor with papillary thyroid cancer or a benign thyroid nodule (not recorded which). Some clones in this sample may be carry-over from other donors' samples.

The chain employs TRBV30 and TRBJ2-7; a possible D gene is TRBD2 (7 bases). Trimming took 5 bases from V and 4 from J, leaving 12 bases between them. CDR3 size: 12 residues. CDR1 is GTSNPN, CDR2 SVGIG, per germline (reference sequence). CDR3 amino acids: CAWGGAAYEQYF. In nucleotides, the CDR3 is TGTGCCTGGGGGGGGGCGGCATACGAGCAGTACTTC.

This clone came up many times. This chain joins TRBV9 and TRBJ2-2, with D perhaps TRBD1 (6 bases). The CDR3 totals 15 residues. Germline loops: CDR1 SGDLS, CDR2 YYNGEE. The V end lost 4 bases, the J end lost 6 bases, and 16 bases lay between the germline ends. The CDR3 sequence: CASSPSEGVAGELFF. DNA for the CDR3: TGTGCCAGCAGCCCCAGCGAGGGGGTGGCCGGGGAGCTGTTTTTT.

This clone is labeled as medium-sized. The DNA of the CDR3 is TGCGCCAGCAGCGGGGGACTAGCGGGACCTCTCTACAATGAGCAGTTCTTC. Residues: CASSGGLAGPLYNEQFF. The chain joins TRBV5-1 to TRBJ2-1, with TRBD2 identical over 13 bases. Germline trimming cut 4 bases from V and 3 bases from J; bases unmatched to any gene: 7. The CDR3 length is 17 residues. Germline CDR1 is SGHRS and CDR2 is YFSETQ.

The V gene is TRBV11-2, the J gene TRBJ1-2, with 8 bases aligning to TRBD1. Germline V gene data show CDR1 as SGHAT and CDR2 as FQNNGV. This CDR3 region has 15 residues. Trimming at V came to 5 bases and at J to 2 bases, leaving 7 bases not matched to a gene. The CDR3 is CASSPRTGRNYGYTF. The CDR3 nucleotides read TGTGCCAGCAGCCCTCGGACAGGGCGCAACTATGGCTACACCTTC.

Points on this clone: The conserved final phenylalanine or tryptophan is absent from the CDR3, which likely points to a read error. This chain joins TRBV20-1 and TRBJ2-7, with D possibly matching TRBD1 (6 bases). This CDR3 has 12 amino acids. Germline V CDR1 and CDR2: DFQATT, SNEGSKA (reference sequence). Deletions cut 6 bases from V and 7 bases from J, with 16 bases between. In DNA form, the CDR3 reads TGCAGTGCGCGGCCTGACAGGTATGAGCAGTACCTC. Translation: CSARPDRYEQYL.

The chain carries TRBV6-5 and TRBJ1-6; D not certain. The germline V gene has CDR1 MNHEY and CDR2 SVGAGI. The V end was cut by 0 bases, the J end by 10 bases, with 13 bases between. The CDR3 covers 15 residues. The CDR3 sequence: CASSYSSHTGSPLHF. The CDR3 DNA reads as TGTGCCAGCAGTTACTCGTCGCATACGGGGTCACCCCTCCACTTT.

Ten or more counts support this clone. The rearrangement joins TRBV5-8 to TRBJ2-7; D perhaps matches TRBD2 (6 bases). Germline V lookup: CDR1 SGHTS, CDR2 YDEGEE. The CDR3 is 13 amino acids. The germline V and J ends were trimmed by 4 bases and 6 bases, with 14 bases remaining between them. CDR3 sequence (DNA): TGTGCCAGCAGCCGCCTAAGGGGAGGCGAGCAGTACTTC. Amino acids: CASSRLRGGEQYF.

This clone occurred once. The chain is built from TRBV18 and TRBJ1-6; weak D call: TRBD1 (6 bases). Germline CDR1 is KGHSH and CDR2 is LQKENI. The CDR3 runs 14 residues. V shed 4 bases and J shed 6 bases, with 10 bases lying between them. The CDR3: CASSLQGGNSPLHF. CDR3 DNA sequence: TGTGCCAGCTCACTACAGGGAGGTAATTCACCCCTCCACTTT.

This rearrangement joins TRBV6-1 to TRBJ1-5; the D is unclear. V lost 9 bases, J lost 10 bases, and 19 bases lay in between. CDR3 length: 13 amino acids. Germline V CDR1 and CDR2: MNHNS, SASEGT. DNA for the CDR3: TGTGCCAGGACCCGAGCCGGCTGCCATCCCCAGCATTTT. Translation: CARTRAGCHPQHF.

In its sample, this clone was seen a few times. The DNA of the CDR3 is TGTGCCAGCGCCACAGGGGGCGAAACCGGGGAGCTGTTTTTT. It codes for CASATGGETGELFF. This rearrangement joins TRBV6-2 or TRBV6-3 to TRBJ2-2, with 9 bases aligning to TRBD1. The CDR3 is 14 residues long. Trimming removed 8 bases from V and 5 bases from J; junction bases left unmatched: 6. Germline V gene data show CDR1 as MNHEY and CDR2 as SVGEGT.

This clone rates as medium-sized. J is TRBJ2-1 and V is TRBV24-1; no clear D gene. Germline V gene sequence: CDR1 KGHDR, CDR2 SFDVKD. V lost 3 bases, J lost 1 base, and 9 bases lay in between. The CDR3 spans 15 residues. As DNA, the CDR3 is TGTGCCACCAGTGATCCGTCGGTTTCCTACAATGAGCAGTTCTTC. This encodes CATSDPSVSYNEQFF.

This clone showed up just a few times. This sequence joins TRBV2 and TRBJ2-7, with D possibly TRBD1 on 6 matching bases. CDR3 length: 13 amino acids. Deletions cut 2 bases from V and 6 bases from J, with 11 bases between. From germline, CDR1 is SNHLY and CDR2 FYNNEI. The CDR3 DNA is TGTGCCAGCAGTGAAAGGGCAGGGGTCGAGCAGTACTTC. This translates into CASSERAGVEQYF.

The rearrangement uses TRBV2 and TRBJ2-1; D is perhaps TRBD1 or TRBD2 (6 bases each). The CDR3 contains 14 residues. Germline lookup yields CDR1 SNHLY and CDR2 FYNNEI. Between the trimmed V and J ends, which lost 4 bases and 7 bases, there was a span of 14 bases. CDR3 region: CASSVGGAPNEQFF. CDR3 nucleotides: TGTGCCAGCAGTGTGGGGGGCGCTCCGAATGAGCAGTTCTTC.

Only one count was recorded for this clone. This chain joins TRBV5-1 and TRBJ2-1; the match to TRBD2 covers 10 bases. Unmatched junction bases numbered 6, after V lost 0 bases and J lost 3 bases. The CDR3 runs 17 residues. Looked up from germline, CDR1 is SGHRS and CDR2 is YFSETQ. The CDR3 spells CASSLGLAGVGYNEQFF. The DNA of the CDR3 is TGCGCCAGCAGCTTGGGTCTAGCGGGAGTGGGCTACAATGAGCAGTTCTTC. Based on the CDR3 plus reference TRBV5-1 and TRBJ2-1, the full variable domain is KAGVTQTPRYLIKTRGQQVTLSCSPISGHRSVSWYQQTPGQGLQFLFEYFSETQRNKGNFPGRFSGRQFSNSRSEMNVSTLELGDSALYLCASSLGLAGVGYNEQFFGPGTRLTVL.

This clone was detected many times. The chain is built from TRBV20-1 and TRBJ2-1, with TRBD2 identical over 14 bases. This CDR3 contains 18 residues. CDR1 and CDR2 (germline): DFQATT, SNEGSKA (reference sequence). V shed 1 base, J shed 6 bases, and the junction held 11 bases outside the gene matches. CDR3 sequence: CSARVTTRLAGGINEQFF. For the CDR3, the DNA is TGCAGTGCTAGAGTTACCACTAGACTAGCGGGAGGGATCAATGAGCAGTTCTTC.

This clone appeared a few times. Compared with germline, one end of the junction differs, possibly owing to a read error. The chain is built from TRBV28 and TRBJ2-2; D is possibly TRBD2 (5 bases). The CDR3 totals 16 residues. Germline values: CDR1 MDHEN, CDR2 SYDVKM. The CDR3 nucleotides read TGTGCCAGCAGTTTGGCAGGAGGTGGGAACACCGTGGAGCTGTTTTTT. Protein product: CASSLAGGGNTVELFF.

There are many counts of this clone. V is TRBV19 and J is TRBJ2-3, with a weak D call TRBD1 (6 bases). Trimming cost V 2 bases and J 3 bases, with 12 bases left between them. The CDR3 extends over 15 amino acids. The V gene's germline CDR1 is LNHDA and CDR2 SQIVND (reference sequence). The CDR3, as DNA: TGTGCCAGTAGTATAAGGAGGACAGCTACAGATACGCAGTATTTT. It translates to CASSIRRTATDTQYF.

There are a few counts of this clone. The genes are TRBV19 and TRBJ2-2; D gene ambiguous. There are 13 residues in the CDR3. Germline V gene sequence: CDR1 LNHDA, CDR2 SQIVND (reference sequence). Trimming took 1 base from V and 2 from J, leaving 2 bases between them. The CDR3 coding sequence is TGTGCCAGTAGTATAGCTAACACCGGGGAGCTGTTTTTT. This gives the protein CASSIANTGELFF.

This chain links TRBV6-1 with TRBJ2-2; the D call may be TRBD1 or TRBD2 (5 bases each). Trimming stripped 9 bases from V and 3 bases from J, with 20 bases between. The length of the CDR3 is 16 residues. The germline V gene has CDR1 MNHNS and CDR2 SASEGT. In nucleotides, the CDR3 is TGTGCCAGTCTTGGCACCCGGGGCGGCTACACCGGGGAGCTGTTTTTT. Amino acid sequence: CASLGTRGGYTGELFF.

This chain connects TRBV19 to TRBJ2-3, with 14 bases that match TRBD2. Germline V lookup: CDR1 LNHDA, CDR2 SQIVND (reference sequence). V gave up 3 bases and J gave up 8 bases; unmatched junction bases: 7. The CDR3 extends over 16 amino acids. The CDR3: CASSMGTSGSDVTQYF. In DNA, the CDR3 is TGTGCCAGTAGTATGGGGACTAGCGGGAGTGATGTTACGCAGTATTTT.

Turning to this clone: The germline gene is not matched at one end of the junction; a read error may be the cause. The CDR3 protein is CASSSSGSGYNKQFF. CDR3 nucleotides: TGTGCCAGCAGTTCTAGCGGGTCGGGGTACAATAAGCAGTTCTTC. The genes are TRBV12-3 or TRBV12-4 and TRBJ2-1; 8 nucleotides line up with TRBD2. CDR3 length equals 15 residues.

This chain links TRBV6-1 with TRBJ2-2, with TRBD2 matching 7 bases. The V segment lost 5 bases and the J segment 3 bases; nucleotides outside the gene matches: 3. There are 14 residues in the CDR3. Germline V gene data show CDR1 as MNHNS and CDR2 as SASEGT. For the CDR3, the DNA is TGTGCCAGCAGTCCGGGACTATACACCGGGGAGCTGTTTTTT. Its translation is CASSPGLYTGELFF.